The subject of this entry is one TCR beta chain. The data are from a study of cytomegalovirus exposure and HLA in healthy donors. This CDR3 is built from 13 residues. Germline CDR1 SGHTA, CDR2 FQGTGA. V was trimmed by 5 bases and J by 1 base, leaving 5 bases between them. The primer mix had 60 Vbeta and 13 Jbeta primers. Using immunoSEQ multiplex PCR, the repertoire was profiled, and TCRdb retains in-frame clones only, with some absent. The repertoire has 50,000 to 70,000 clones, about 76% of them found once; the top ten carry less than 3%. The gene calls are TRBV7-3 and TRBJ2-2, with D unresolved. The sequence was collected from a female donor in good health and CMV-seronegative. The material sequenced was PBMCs. Here the CDR3 reads CASSQQNTGELFF. The CDR3 DNA sequence: TGTGCCAGCAGCCAACAGAACACCGGGGAGCTGTTTTTT.